This T cell receptor beta chain was found in a study of T-cell memory formation after mild COVID-19. This clonotype turned up a few times. Its specificity is not known. Germline V gene data show CDR1 as SGHVS and CDR2 as FNYEAQ. The length of the CDR3 is 15 residues. Trimming took 1 base from V and 3 from J, leaving 11 bases between them. TCRdb re-analysed the 5' RACE reads in MiXCR, keeping a single row per CDR3 protein. Of about 100,000 distinct CDR3 sequences in the sample, over 8.5% are singletons; the top ten hold 40%. Study findings and constraints: Day 15 to 85 contractors were CD4/CD8 balanced; later expanders leaned CD4+.

The receptor comes from a man aged 18 to 29 who had mild COVID-19 (a few samples of this study predate the infection). Cell type and time point are not known. The V call is TRBV7-6, the J call TRBJ2-3; TRBD2 might be the D (6 bases). The sample was PBMCs or a T cell subset sorted from them (not recorded which). The CDR3 spells CASSLVTSRTDTQYF. CDR3 DNA sequence: TGTGCCAGCAGCTTAGTTACTAGCCGAACAGATACGCAGTATTTT.